The clone carrying this T cell receptor beta chain was recorded only once. Assay used: immunoSEQ multiplex PCR; TCRdb lists only in-frame clones, some missing. Of about 50,000 clones in the sample, around 90% were seen once. This specimen belongs to a study of PD-L1 blockade in urothelial cancer. Described time point: pretreatment peripheral blood. Looked up from germline, CDR1 is SEHNR and CDR2 is FQNEAQ (reference sequence). This CDR3 spans 14 amino acids. The V gene end was trimmed by 6 bases and the J gene end by 4 bases; junction bases not matched to a gene: 6. This clonotype originated in an older woman with urothelial cancer. This chain joins TRBV7-9 and TRBJ2-3, with 8 positions matching TRBD1. The sample was PBMCs, taken around atezolizumab (anti-PD-L1) treatment. CDR3 DNA: TGTGCCAGCAGATACGGACAGGGCTCAGATACGCAGTATTTT. It translates to CASRYGQGSDTQYF. The full variable domain, with the rest looked up from reference TRBV7-9 and TRBJ2-3, is DTGVSQNPRHKITKRGQNVTFRCDPISEHNRLYWYRQTLGQGPEFLTYFQNEAQLEKSRLLSDRFSAERPKGSFSTLEIQRTEQGDSAMYLCASRYGQGSDTQYFGPGTRLTVL.